The 9 T cell receptor beta chains given below trace back to one sample, sequenced in a study of CD8 T cells in ankylosing spondylitis. General study results and limits: Seemingly characteristic of ankylosing spondylitis blood was a TCR beta motif consisting of fewer than 10 highly homologous variants.

TCRdb analysed the 5' RACE reads with MiXCR anew, one entry per CDR3 protein. The sample gives a few hundred thousand distinct CDR3 sequences, 17% of which show up once; about 0.94% is in the top ten. Their antigen targets remain unknown. The sample comprised blood, either unsorted or a sorted T cell fraction (not recorded which). The receptors come from a male donor with ankylosing spondylitis.

This rearrangement joins TRBV6-5 to TRBJ1-1; no clear D. Germline CDR1 reads MNHEY; CDR2 reads SVGAGI. V lost 2 bases to trimming and J lost 6 bases, with 13 bases between them. The CDR3 sequence is 14 residues long. The CDR3, as DNA: TGTGCCAGCAGTTACGAGAGGGAGAAGTCTGAAGCTTTCTTT. Its protein is CASSYEREKSEAFF.

This clonotype was counted only a few times. The CDR3 sequence: CATRGLTEAFF. Here the CDR3 DNA reads TGTGCGACGAGGGGGCTAACTGAAGCTTTCTTT. The chain couples TRBV28 to TRBJ1-1, with 7 bases identical to TRBD1. Germline loops: CDR1 MDHEN, CDR2 SYDVKM. This CDR3 region has 11 residues.

This clonotype was recorded at least ten times. V is TRBV5-1 and J is TRBJ2-6; D gene uncertain. Looked up from germline, CDR1 is SGHRS and CDR2 is YFSETQ. V was shortened by 4 bases and J by 2 bases, with 13 bases between the two germline ends. The CDR3 length is 16 residues. The CDR3 loop reads CASSLGSETGANVLTF. CDR3 coding DNA: TGCGCCAGCAGCCTGGGATCGGAGACTGGGGCCAACGTCCTGACTTTC.

The chain joins TRBV3-1 to TRBJ1-1; 8 bases are shared with TRBD1. The germline gives CDR1 LGHDT, CDR2 YNNKEL (reference sequence). The J segment lost 5 bases and the V segment lost 2 bases, leaving 10 bases of the junction unmatched. The CDR3 sequence is 16 residues long. Here the CDR3 DNA reads TGTGCCAGCAGCCAACTCACCCAGGGGGCTCCTACTGAAGCTTTCTTT. This sequence encodes CASSQLTQGAPTEAFF.

The chain recombines TRBV3-1 with TRBJ2-1; D is undetermined. The germline V gene encodes CDR1 LGHDT and CDR2 YNNKEL (reference sequence). The CDR3 loop spans 16 amino acids. V lost 1 base, J lost 2 bases, and 12 bases lay in between. The CDR3 DNA is TGTGCCAGCAGCCAAGGGGATCGCGAGGCCTACAATGAGCAGTTCTTC. This sequence encodes CASSQGDREAYNEQFF.

V is TRBV5-1 and J is TRBJ1-4; a weak D match, TRBD1 (6 bases). CDR3 length: 15 amino acids. Trimming pared 6 bases from V and 4 bases from J, leaving 16 bases between. The germline CDR1 and CDR2 sequences are SGHRS and YFSETQ. The CDR3 DNA reads TGCGCCAGCACTGGGGGCGGTCGATTTAATGAAAAACTGTTTTTT. Translated, it gives CASTGGGRFNEKLFF.

This clonotype was detected a few times. The J gene is TRBJ2-7, the V gene TRBV4-1; TRBD2 is a possible D gene (5 bases). The CDR3 covers 13 residues. Germline V gene lookup returns CDR1 MGHRA and CDR2 YSYEKL. Trimming removed 3 bases at V and 2 bases at J, with 8 bases between. CDR3 loop: CASSQGSAYEQYF. CDR3 DNA sequence: TGCGCCAGCAGCCAGGGGAGCGCCTACGAGCAGTACTTC.

This clonotype was counted between two and nine times. This sequence joins TRBV4-1 and TRBJ1-2; possible D gene TRBD1, 5 bases. Germline CDR1 is MGHRA and CDR2 is YSYEKL. CDR3 size: 12 residues. V lost 4 bases and J lost 8, with 11 bases in between. The CDR3 nucleotides read TGCGCCAGCAGCCCGGGACCCTGGGGCTACACCTTC. Translation gives CASSPGPWGYTF.

This sequence joins TRBV20-1 and TRBJ2-5, with D perhaps assigned TRBD1 or TRBD2 (6 bases each). V lost 7 bases and J 4 bases, leaving 19 bases between the germline ends. From germline, CDR1 is DFQATT and CDR2 SNEGSKA (reference sequence). This CDR3 has 14 amino acids. The DNA for the CDR3 is TGCAGTGGAGGTGGGGGGCGGACGGGAGAGACCCAGTACTTC. Its translation is CSGGGGRTGETQYF.